Each of the 17 T cell receptor beta chains below was sequenced from the same sample in a study of CD8 T cells in Susac syndrome. Random-hexamer reverse transcription was applied to 0.5 to 1 ug RNA. TCRdb redid the calling of the immunoSEQ multiplex PCR reads with MiXCR, one entry per CDR3 protein. In the table there are about 190,000 distinct CDR3 sequences, 91% of which are singletons. Specimen: CD4+ T cells from PBMCs. The receptors shown here come from a human donor with Susac syndrome.

The rearrangement links TRBV3-1 to TRBJ2-7; D remains ambiguous. The V gene lost 6 bases and the J gene lost 3 bases, with 12 bases spanning the gap. From germline, CDR1 is LGHDT and CDR2 YNNKEL (reference sequence). CDR3 length: 13 residues. The CDR3 spells CASSHNQLYEQYF. The CDR3 DNA follows: TGTGCCAGCAGTCATAATCAGCTCTACGAGCAGTACTTC.

In its sample, this clonotype was seen once. This chain uses TRBV5-1 with TRBJ2-3; 11 bases line up with TRBD1. Germline CDR1 is SGHRS and CDR2 is YFSETQ. V lost 4 bases, J lost 4 bases, and 2 bases stayed unmatched. The CDR3 totals 14 residues. The CDR3 reads CASSPDRGPDTQYF. Written as DNA, the CDR3 is TGCGCCAGCAGCCCGGACAGGGGGCCAGATACGCAGTATTTT.

Comments on this clonotype: Since no conserved phenylalanine or tryptophan closes the CDR3, a read error is the likely cause. The CDR3 DNA reads as TGCAGTGCTAGTAGGGGGGACAGTTTTTCTAAGGAGCAGTACCTC. This codes for CSASRGDSFSKEQYL. The rearrangement links TRBV20-1 to TRBJ2-7, with D perhaps matching TRBD1 (7 bases). V dropped 3 bases and J dropped 7 bases, with 22 bases sitting between them. The germline gives CDR1 DFQATT, CDR2 SNEGSKA (reference sequence). The CDR3 consists of 15 residues.

The count of this clonotype is one. The CDR3 protein is CSAEKTSGRTNTGELFF. The CDR3 nucleotides read TGCAGTGCGGAAAAGACTAGCGGGAGGACAAACACCGGGGAGCTGTTTTTT. This rearrangement joins TRBV20-1 to TRBJ2-2, with 13 bases identical to TRBD2. CDR1 DFQATT and CDR2 SNEGSKA come from the germline V gene (reference sequence). This CDR3 comprises 17 residues. The trim removed 6 bases at V and 2 bases at J, leaving 9 bases unmatched.

This chain joins TRBV7-2 and TRBJ2-7, with a tentative D call TRBD1 (5 bases). Germline V gives CDR1 SGHTA, CDR2 FQGNSA. The germline V and J ends were trimmed by 5 bases and 3 bases, with 11 bases remaining between them. The CDR3 runs to 13 residues. The CDR3 is CASSRYQGYEQYF. The CDR3 DNA is TGTGCCAGCAGCAGATATCAGGGCTACGAGCAGTACTTC.

The chain joins TRBV3-1 to TRBJ1-3, with D possibly being TRBD1 (5 bases). In germline, CDR1 is LGHDT, CDR2 YNNKEL (reference sequence). V was trimmed by 1 base and J by 3 bases, leaving 10 bases between them. This CDR3 has 15 residues. The CDR3 spells CASSQGGVRGNTIYF. DNA of the CDR3: TGTGCCAGCAGCCAAGGGGGGGTCCGTGGAAACACCATATATTTT.

The V gene is TRBV18, the J gene TRBJ2-1; 14 bases match TRBD2. The CDR3 is made up of 17 amino acids. Germline V lookup: CDR1 KGHSH, CDR2 LQKENI. With V trimmed by 6 bases and J by 6 bases, 10 bases remained unmatched. CDR3 sequence reads: CASSQRLAGGQGNEQFF. CDR3 DNA: TGTGCCAGCTCCCAAAGACTAGCGGGGGGGCAGGGCAATGAGCAGTTCTTC.

The V call is TRBV3-1, the J call TRBJ1-4, with 8 bases aligning to TRBD1. CDR1 and CDR2 from the germline V gene are LGHDT and YNNKEL (reference sequence). The CDR3 runs to 14 residues. V lost 4 bases to trimming and J lost 7 bases; unmatched junction nucleotides: 5. CDR3 DNA: TGTGCCAGCAGCCCAACAGGGGGTGGTGAAAAACTGTTTTTT. This translates into CASSPTGGGEKLFF.

The CDR3 loop reads CASSEFGNEQYF. The CDR3 coding sequence is TGTGCCAGCAGTGAATTTGGGAACGAGCAGTACTTC. This sequence joins TRBV2 and TRBJ2-7; D not certain. This CDR3 contains 12 residues. Germline CDR1 SNHLY, CDR2 FYNNEI. With 2 bases removed from V and 5 bases from J, the gap between germline ends came to 7 bases.

The CDR3 bases are TGTGCCAGCAGCCCTCATGAAGGGGGGAGAAACATTCAGTACTTC. Its protein is CASSPHEGGRNIQYF. This chain links TRBV9 with TRBJ2-4; D possibly matches TRBD1 or TRBD2 (6 bases each). Trimming shortened V by 4 bases and J by 6 bases, and 17 bases separated the two germline ends. The CDR3 sequence is 15 residues long. Germline lookup yields CDR1 SGDLS and CDR2 YYNGEE.

The genes are TRBV18 and TRBJ2-5; 11 nucleotides line up with TRBD2. Germline V gene data show CDR1 as KGHSH and CDR2 as LQKENI. The CDR3 extends over 17 amino acids. V dropped 6 bases and J dropped 1; count of bases not matched to a gene: 10. The CDR3 coding sequence is TGTGCCAGCTCGAAAAATCCCCTAGCGGGAGGCCAAGAGACCCAGTACTTC. Protein sequence: CASSKNPLAGGQETQYF. The whole variable domain, remainder taken from reference TRBV18 and TRBJ2-5, is NAGVMQNPRHLVRRRGQEARLRCSPMKGHSHVYWYRQLPEEGLKFMVYLQKENIIDESGMPKERFSAEFPKEGPSILRIQQVVRGDSAAYFCASSKNPLAGGQETQYFGPGTRLLVL.

V usage is TRBV12-3 or TRBV12-4 and J usage is TRBJ2-5; TRBD1 or TRBD2 may be the D gene (5 bases each). V lost 2 bases and J 2 bases, leaving 18 bases between the germline ends. This CDR3 is 17 amino acids long. The CDR3 spells CASSLSYNGAKQETQYF. CDR3 DNA sequence: TGTGCCAGCAGTTTAAGTTACAACGGGGCAAAACAAGAGACCCAGTACTTC.

The chain recombines TRBV20-1 with TRBJ2-3; 8 bases align to TRBD2. The V gene end was trimmed by 5 bases and the J gene end by 6 bases; junction bases not matched to a gene: 13. The CDR3 is 15 residues long. Germline V CDR1 and CDR2: DFQATT, SNEGSKA (reference sequence). CDR3 loop: CSAPDFRGGPDTQYF. The CDR3, as DNA: TGCAGTGCTCCCGACTTTCGGGGGGGCCCGGATACGCAGTATTTT.

The CDR3 DNA is TGTGCTAGTGGAATGAACCGACCCCAGCCCCAGCATTTT. Its translation: CASGMNRPQPQHF. The chain recombines TRBV12-5 with TRBJ1-5; D is unclear. The CDR3 spans 13 residues. V lost 6 bases, J lost 7 bases, and 13 bases lay in between. The germline gives CDR1 LGHNT, CDR2 FRNRAP.

The genes are TRBV10-3 and TRBJ1-5; 9 nucleotides align to TRBD1. The CDR3 has 14 amino acids. The germline V gene encodes CDR1 ENHRY and CDR2 SYGVKD. V shed 4 bases and J 6 bases; nucleotides not matched to a gene: 4. The CDR3: CAISGGQGGQPQHF. In nucleotides, the CDR3 is TGTGCCATCAGTGGGGGACAGGGAGGTCAGCCCCAGCATTTT.

The chain is built from TRBV12-3 or TRBV12-4 and TRBJ1-1, with TRBD1 identical over 9 bases. The CDR3 length is 15 residues. After removal of 4 bases from V and 7 bases from J, the junction contained 10 bases not matched to a gene. The CDR3 spells CASSSPGQGKDEAFF. The CDR3 bases are TGTGCCAGCAGTTCTCCGGGACAGGGAAAGGATGAAGCTTTCTTT.

This chain joins TRBV10-3 and TRBJ2-7; TRBD1 agrees at 10 bases. The trim removed 2 bases at V and 3 bases at J, leaving 7 bases unmatched. The germline CDR1 and CDR2 sequences are ENHRY and SYGVKD. This CDR3 comprises 16 residues. CDR3 residues: CAISEPSRTGGYEQYF. CDR3 DNA sequence: TGTGCCATCAGTGAGCCGTCGAGGACAGGGGGCTACGAGCAGTACTTC.